Below, one T cell receptor beta chain is given with its context. Its specificity is unknown. The data stem from a study of cytomegalovirus exposure and HLA in healthy donors. At the level of the study: The same platform as the 650 to 700 first-cohort repertoires was used for the 130 or so validation repertoires, a later analysis reported.

Points from the study as a whole: Under in vitro conditions, three CMV-associated chains were confirmed as specific for CMV antigens. Reports showed the classifier diagnosing cytomegalovirus status with high specificity and sensitivity.

TCRdb keeps only in-frame clones here, not all; method: immunoSEQ multiplex PCR. In the table there are about 150,000 clones, around 83% of which are singletons. V lost 0 bases and J lost 2, with 9 bases in between. The CDR3 runs 15 residues. CDR1 and CDR2 from the germline V gene are SGHRS and YFSETQ. The receptor comes from a human donor in good health. This chain uses TRBV5-1 with TRBJ2-1; the D gene is possibly TRBD2 (5 bases). Sequenced: PBMCs. The CDR3 nucleotides read TGCGCCAGCAGCTTGGGAGAGGGTGCCTACAATGAGCAGTTCTTC. Its protein is CASSLGEGAYNEQFF.